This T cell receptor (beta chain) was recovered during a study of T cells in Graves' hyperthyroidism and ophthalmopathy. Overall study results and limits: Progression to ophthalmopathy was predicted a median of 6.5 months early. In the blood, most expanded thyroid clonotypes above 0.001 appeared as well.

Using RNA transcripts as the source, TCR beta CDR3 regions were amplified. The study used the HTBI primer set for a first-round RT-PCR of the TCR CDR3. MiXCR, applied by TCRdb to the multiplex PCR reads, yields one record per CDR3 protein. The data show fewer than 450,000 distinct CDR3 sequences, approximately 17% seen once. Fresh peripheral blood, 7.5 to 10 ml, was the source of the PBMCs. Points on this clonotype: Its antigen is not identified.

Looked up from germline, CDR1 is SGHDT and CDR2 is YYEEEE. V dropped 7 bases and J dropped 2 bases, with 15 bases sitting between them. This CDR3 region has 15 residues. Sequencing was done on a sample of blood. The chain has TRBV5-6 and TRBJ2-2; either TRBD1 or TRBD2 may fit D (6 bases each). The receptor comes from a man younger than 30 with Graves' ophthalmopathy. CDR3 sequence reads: CASLPGAVNTGELFF. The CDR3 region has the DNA TGTGCCAGCCTGCCGGGGGCAGTCAACACCGGGGAGCTGTTTTTT.